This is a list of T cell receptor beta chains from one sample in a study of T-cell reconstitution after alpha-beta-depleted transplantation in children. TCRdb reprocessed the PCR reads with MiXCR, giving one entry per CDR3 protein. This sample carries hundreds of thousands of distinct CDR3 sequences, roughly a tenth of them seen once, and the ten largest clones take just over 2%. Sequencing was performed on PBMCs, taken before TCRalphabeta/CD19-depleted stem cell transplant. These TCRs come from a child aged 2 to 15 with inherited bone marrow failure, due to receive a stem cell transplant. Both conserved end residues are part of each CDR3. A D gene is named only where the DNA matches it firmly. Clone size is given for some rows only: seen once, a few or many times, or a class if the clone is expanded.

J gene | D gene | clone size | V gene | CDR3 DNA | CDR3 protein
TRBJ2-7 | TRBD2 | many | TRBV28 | TGTGCCAGCAGAAAGGGCCTAGCGGACTCCTACGAGCAGTACTTC | CASRKGLADSYEQYF
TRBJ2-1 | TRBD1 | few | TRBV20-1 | TGCAGTGCTAGACAGGACAGGTACAATGAGCAGTTCTTC | CSARQDRYNEQFF
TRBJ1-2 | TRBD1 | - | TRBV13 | TGTGCCAGCAGATCCCGGGACAGTTCTAACTATGGCTACACCTTC | CASRSRDSSNYGYTF
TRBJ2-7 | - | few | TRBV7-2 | TGTGCCAGCAGCTTCCGTTCAGGGGGGACCTACGAGCAGTACTTC | CASSFRSGGTYEQYF
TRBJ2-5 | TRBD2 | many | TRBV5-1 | TGCGCCAGCAGCTTGGTTCGAGGCGGGAGGTTCCAAGAGACCCAGTACTTC | CASSLVRGGRFQETQYF
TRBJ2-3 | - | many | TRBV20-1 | TGCAGTGCGCCGGGGCCAGGTGATACGCAGTATTTT | CSAPGPGDTQYF
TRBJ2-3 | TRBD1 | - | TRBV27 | TGTGCCAGCAGCCGGACAGGGCGTCCAGGAGCGGATACGCAGTATTTT | CASSRTGRPGADTQYF
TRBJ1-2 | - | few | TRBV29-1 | TGCAGCGTTGCCACGAGCTATGGCTACACCTTC | CSVATSYGYTF
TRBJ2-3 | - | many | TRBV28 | TGTGCCAGCAGTCCCAATGAGGTCGCGAACACAGATACGCAGTATTTT | CASSPNEVANTDTQYF
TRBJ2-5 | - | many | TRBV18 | TGTGCCAGCTCACTCAGGGAGGTAAAAGAGACCCAGTACTTC | CASSLREVKETQYF
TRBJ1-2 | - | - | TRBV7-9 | TGTGCCAGCAGCTTAGTTACAGCATGGGATGGCTACACCTTC | CASSLVTAWDGYTF
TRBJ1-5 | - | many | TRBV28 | TGTGCCAGCAGTTCCACAGGGACGACTCAGCCCCAGCATTTT | CASSSTGTTQPQHF
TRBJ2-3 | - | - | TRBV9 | TGTGCCAGCAGCGTAGCCTGGACACCCTCGGGGGATACGCAGTATTTT | CASSVAWTPSGDTQYF
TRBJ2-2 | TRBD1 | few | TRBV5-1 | TGCGCCAGCAGCATTCAACAGGGGCGGACCACCGGGGAGCTGTTTTTT | CASSIQQGRTTGELFF
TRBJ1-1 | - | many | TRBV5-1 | TGCGCCAGCAGCTTGGGGTGGGGCACTGAAGCTTTCTTT | CASSLGWGTEAFF
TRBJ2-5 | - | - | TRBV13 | TGTGCCAGCAGCTTGGTTCTAGCCTCTCAAGAGACCCAGTACTTC | CASSLVLASQETQYF
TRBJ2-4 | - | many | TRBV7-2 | TGTGCCAGCAGCTTAGCGCCTGGCTGGCGGCAAAACATTCAGTACTTC | CASSLAPGWRQNIQYF
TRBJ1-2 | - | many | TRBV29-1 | TGCAGCGTTGTCAGGGTCGGTGGCTACACCTTC | CSVVRVGGYTF
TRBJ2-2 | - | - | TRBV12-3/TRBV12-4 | TGTGCCAGCAACCCAATGGGTGTGGTAACCGGGGAGCTGTTTTTT | CASNPMGVVTGELFF
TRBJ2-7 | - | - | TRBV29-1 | TGCAGCGTTGAAGCAACCACAACGTGGGGCACAACCGGCGAGCAGTACTTC | CSVEATTTWGTTGEQYF
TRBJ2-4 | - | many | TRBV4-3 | TGCGCCAGCAGCCAAGCGGGAGCCAAAAACATTCAGTACTTC | CASSQAGAKNIQYF
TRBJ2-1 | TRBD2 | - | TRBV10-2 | TGCGCCAGCAGTGCAGACGGGACTACCTACCATGAGCAGTTCTTC | CASSADGTTYHEQFF
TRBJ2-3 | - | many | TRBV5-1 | TGTGCCAGCAGCTTAGCTAGGGGGACAGATACGCAGTATTTT | CASSLARGTDTQYF
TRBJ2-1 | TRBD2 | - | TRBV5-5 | TGTGCCAGCAGCTTTGGGACTATCAGCAATGAGCAGTTCTTC | CASSFGTISNEQFF
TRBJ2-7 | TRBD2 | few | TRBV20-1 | TGCAGTGCTAGCCAAATCCGGGGGGGGGAGCAGTACTTC | CSASQIRGGEQYF
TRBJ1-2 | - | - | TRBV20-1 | TGCAGTGTGACAAGTGACGGCTATGGCTACACCTTC | CSVTSDGYGYTF
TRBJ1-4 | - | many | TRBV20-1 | TGCAGTGCTAGTGTCTCGGCAGGGAACGAAAAACTGTTTTTT | CSASVSAGNEKLFF
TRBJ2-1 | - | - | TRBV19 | TGTGCCAGTAGTATGGCCCAGCGGTCCTCCTACAATGAGCAGTTCTTC | CASSMAQRSSYNEQFF
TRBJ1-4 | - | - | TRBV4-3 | TGCGCCAGTAGAGGGAATCGGGCAGGGACTAATGAAAAACTGTTTTTT | CASRGNRAGTNEKLFF
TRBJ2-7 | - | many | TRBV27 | TGTGCCAGCAGTTTATCTGGACACCACTACGAGCAGTACTTC | CASSLSGHHYEQYF
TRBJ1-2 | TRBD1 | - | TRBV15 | TGTGCCACCAGCAGGCTACAGGGGTATGGCTACACCTTC | CATSRLQGYGYTF